The 18 T cell receptor beta chains in this list originate from one sample, sequenced in a study of Graves' ophthalmopathy and Graves' hyperthyroidism. For repertoire sequencing, the TCR beta CDR3 regions were amplified from RNA transcripts. HTBI primers primed a first-round RT-PCR, and a second-round multiplex PCR followed. One entry per CDR3 protein, called by TCRdb with MiXCR from the multiplex PCR reads. The sample lists over 650,000 distinct CDR3 sequences; about 41% were seen once. Sequencing was carried out using peripheral blood. These receptors came from an adult man with Graves' ophthalmopathy.

This clonotype was detected ten times or more. V is TRBV25-1 and J is TRBJ2-7, with a tentative D call TRBD1 (6 bases). The CDR3 is 13 amino acids. The V end lost 10 bases, the J end lost 2 bases, and 15 bases lay between the germline ends. CDR1 MGHDK and CDR2 SYGVNS come from the germline V gene. The DNA of the CDR3 is TGTGCCACCAGGGGTAGGTCTACCTACGAGCAGTACTTC. This gives the protein CATRGRSTYEQYF.

Ten or more counts support this clonotype. The V gene is TRBV20-1, the J gene TRBJ2-6; D unresolved. This CDR3 has 20 amino acids. The V and J ends lost 6 bases and 1 base respectively, with 28 bases between them. Germline V gene sequence: CDR1 DFQATT, CDR2 SNEGSKA (reference sequence). Here the CDR3 reads CSAQISGPSLGLSGANVLTF. CDR3 DNA: TGCAGTGCGCAAATCAGTGGACCATCCCTGGGATTATCTGGGGCCAACGTCCTGACTTTC.

In this sample, this clonotype turned up many times. This chain uses TRBV5-6 with TRBJ1-4; D gene uncertain. The CDR3 is 14 amino acids. The ends were cut back, 5 bases at V and 6 bases at J, with 14 bases in the middle. Germline V CDR1 and CDR2: SGHDT, YYEEEE. The CDR3 sequence is CASSTTRQDEKLFF. The CDR3 region has the DNA TGTGCCAGCAGTACAACCAGGCAAGATGAAAAACTGTTTTTT.

This clonotype has a handful of counts. The chain is built from TRBV5-1 and TRBJ2-1; maybe TRBD1 (6 bases). Germline CDR1 SGHRS, CDR2 YFSETQ. This CDR3 contains 15 residues. With 4 bases removed from V and 4 bases from J, the gap between germline ends came to 15 bases. CDR3 sequence (DNA): TGCGCCAGCAGCCCCAGGGGCCCCTCATACAATGAGCAGTTCTTC. It specifies CASSPRGPSYNEQFF.

This clonotype was seen at least ten times. The V and J genes are TRBV7-8 and TRBJ1-2; D is unclear. This CDR3 spans 14 amino acids. CDR1 and CDR2 from the germline V gene are SGHVS and FQNEAQ. Deletions cut 5 bases from V and 3 bases from J, with 13 bases between. CDR3 loop: CASSTSGVDYGYTF. The CDR3 DNA follows: TGTGCCAGCAGCACGAGTGGGGTAGACTATGGCTACACCTTC.

This clonotype has only a few counts. CDR3 region: CASSLGVLATNTGELFF. The DNA for the CDR3 is TGCGCCAGCAGCTTGGGGGTTCTAGCGACGAACACCGGGGAGCTGTTTTTT. V and J are TRBV5-1 and TRBJ2-2; the D gene is possibly TRBD2 (6 bases). The CDR3 has 17 residues. Deletions cut 0 bases from V and 0 bases from J, with 12 bases between. In germline, CDR1 is SGHRS, CDR2 YFSETQ.

This clonotype was seen ten or more times. This chain links TRBV7-2 with TRBJ1-5; D not certain. This CDR3 is 13 amino acids long. Germline values: CDR1 SGHTA, CDR2 FQGNSA. With 1 base removed from V and 7 bases from J, the gap between germline ends came to 8 bases. CDR3: CASSLGDHQPQHF. In DNA form, the CDR3 reads TGTGCCAGCAGCTTAGGGGATCACCAGCCCCAGCATTTT.

This clonotype was recorded at least ten times. The chain combines TRBV10-2 with TRBJ2-7; D perhaps matches TRBD2 (6 bases). Germline V gives CDR1 WSHSY, CDR2 SAAADI. The germline V and J ends were trimmed by 7 bases and 4 bases, with 14 bases remaining between them. This CDR3 comprises 13 residues. Here the CDR3 reads CASTGDVFYEQYF. CDR3 coding DNA: TGCGCCAGCACGGGGGACGTTTTTTACGAGCAGTACTTC.

This chain connects TRBV12-5 to TRBJ2-7; TRBD2 matches at 9 bases. Trimming removed 5 bases from V and 0 bases from J; junction bases left unmatched: 5. The CDR3 spans 15 residues. Germline CDR1 is LGHNT and CDR2 is FRNRAP. The CDR3 region is CASGKRGESSYEQYF. The CDR3 DNA reads TGTGCTAGTGGTAAGCGGGGGGAAAGCTCCTACGAGCAGTACTTC.

This clonotype was recorded many times. The J gene is TRBJ1-4, the V gene TRBV7-9, with D hard to call. The CDR3 length is 18 residues. CDR1 and CDR2 from the germline V gene are SEHNR and FQNEAQ (reference sequence). The V end lost 4 bases, the J end lost 1 base, and 19 bases lay between the germline ends. This chain's CDR3 is CASSSARRSWGTNEKLFF. CDR3 nucleotide sequence: TGTGCCAGCAGCTCTGCTAGGCGGTCCTGGGGAACTAATGAAAAACTGTTTTTT.

This clonotype was recorded a few times. The genes are TRBV2 and TRBJ2-6, with 7 bases lining up with TRBD1. This CDR3 comprises 16 residues. V was clipped by 9 bases and J by 3 bases; unmatched bases: 11. Germline lookup yields CDR1 SNHLY and CDR2 FYNNEI. CDR3 sequence reads: CARQKTTGIGANVLTF. Written as DNA, the CDR3 is TGTGCCAGGCAAAAGACGACAGGGATTGGGGCCAACGTCCTGACTTTC.

This clonotype has at least ten counts. The chain couples TRBV9 to TRBJ1-1, with D tentatively TRBD1 (6 bases). Trimming shortened V by 0 bases and J by 5 bases, and 14 bases separated the two germline ends. This CDR3 has 15 amino acids. The germline CDR1 and CDR2 sequences are SGDLS and YYNGEE. The DNA of the CDR3 is TGTGCCAGCAGCGTAGGTTCGGGGGCTGTGACTGAAGCTTTCTTT. Encoded protein: CASSVGSGAVTEAFF.

The chain employs TRBV29-1 and TRBJ1-2; tentative D call: TRBD1 (6 bases). Trimming took 4 bases from V and 5 from J, leaving 11 bases between them. CDR1 SQVTM and CDR2 ANQGSEA come from the germline V gene. The CDR3 is 12 residues long. CDR3 nucleotides: TGCAGCGTTGGTTCAGGGGATTATGGCTACACCTTC. Translation gives CSVGSGDYGYTF.

The chain employs TRBV10-3 and TRBJ2-5; TRBD2 might be the D (6 bases). This CDR3 has 12 amino acids. Per the germline V gene, CDR1 is ENHRY and CDR2 is SYGVKD. V lost 6 bases and J lost 1, with 6 bases in between. The DNA of the CDR3 is TGTGCCATCAGGGGGGGCCAAGAGACCCAGTACTTC. This gives the protein CAIRGGQETQYF.

V usage is TRBV14 and J usage is TRBJ2-1, with D unclear. This CDR3 spans 15 amino acids. V was cut by 0 bases and J by 7 bases, with 13 bases left in between. From germline, CDR1 is SGHDN and CDR2 FVKESK. The CDR3 DNA is TGTGCCAGCAGCCAAGACCAGGAGCGATATAATGAGCAGTTCTTC. Translating gives CASSQDQERYNEQFF.

The rearrangement joins TRBV9 to TRBJ2-2; TRBD2 matches at 12 bases. Germline CDR1 SGDLS, CDR2 YYNGEE. With V trimmed by 0 bases and J by 6 bases, 9 bases remained unmatched. The CDR3 contains 18 residues. CDR3 sequence: CASSVGVLAGGSSGELFF. In DNA, the CDR3 is TGTGCCAGCAGCGTAGGTGTACTAGCGGGGGGATCGTCCGGGGAGCTGTTTTTT.

This clonotype appeared many times. The rearrangement links TRBV9 to TRBJ1-4, with a weak D call TRBD1 (5 bases). This CDR3 contains 18 residues. V lost 3 bases and J lost 5, with 23 bases in between. Germline V lookup: CDR1 SGDLS, CDR2 YYNGEE. CDR3 region: CASSGGHPLEAGNEKLFF. The DNA of the CDR3 is TGTGCCAGCAGCGGAGGACATCCGTTAGAGGCGGGAAATGAAAAACTGTTTTTT.

V gene TRBV7-9 combines with J gene TRBJ2-5; 10 positions match TRBD1. The germline V gene encodes CDR1 SEHNR and CDR2 FQNEAQ (reference sequence). V was clipped by 5 bases and J by 5 bases; unmatched bases: 14. The CDR3 contains 17 residues. The CDR3 DNA reads as TGTGCCAGCAGCGTACCCGGGACAGGGGCGACGAGGGAGACCCAGTACTTC. It specifies CASSVPGTGATRETQYF. The complete variable domain, with remaining parts taken from reference TRBV7-9 and TRBJ2-5, reads DTGVSQNPRHKITKRGQNVTFRCDPISEHNRLYWYRQTLGQGPEFLTYFQNEAQLEKSRLLSDRFSAERPKGSFSTLEIQRTEQGDSAMYLCASSVPGTGATRETQYFGPGTRLLVL.